What follows describes a single TCR beta chain. This clonotype was seen only a few times. Its recognized antigen is unknown. The input lacks base qualities; no much larger clone sits a single base away. The library was obtained by 5' RACE. The sequencer was an Illumina HiSeq 2000. A universal primer binding site was introduced by template switching, and a unique molecular identifier was present in the final cDNA, enabling accurate counting of TCR cDNA molecules. First-strand cDNA for TCR alpha and beta chains was synthesized from specific primers in the conserved constant-segment region. To control for contamination, each cDNA library was double barcoded with a SMART-Mk sample barcode plus Illumina barcodes. Two successive PCR steps introduced TruSeq adapter sequences along with Illumina sample barcodes. Sequencing of the TCR alpha and beta cDNA libraries was done on the Illumina HiSeq platform using custom primers. Under the source paper's analysis protocol: Raw reads were processed with MiGEC to extract unique molecular identifiers, and MiXCR was used to determine CDR3 positions. Recombination models were inferred per individual with the repgenHMM and IGoR tools using an EM algorithm. Shared clonotypes were analyzed with the tcR package in R, and sharing was normalized by the product of cloneset sizes. To study raw recombination free of thymic and clonal selection effects, out-of-frame nonproductive sequences were analyzed. The public reads were run again by TCRdb, first through fastp at Q25 and then through MiXCR, and only productive beta chains were kept. Identical CDR3 proteins give one entry, which carries the most common genes and DNA. In this record, the V and J calls reflect TCRdb's handling and not the investigators' own analysis. Recorded for this sample are over 500,000 distinct CDR3 sequences; less than 25% of them occurred a single time. The ten biggest clones cover approximately 0.95% of the sample.

The data were obtained in a study of identical twins (TCRdb year 2016). About the investigation overall: The study deep-sequenced TCR alpha and beta repertoires from monozygotic twins, unrelated adults of various ages and cord blood to test whether fetal clonotypes persist. Replicate twin experiments were performed at different times using different library preparation protocols to rule out contamination. The full study reports these points: Conclusions relied on cross-sectional statistical analysis, since the same donors could not be followed over many years. In beta out-of-frame sequences, excess twin sharing was weaker, because having fewer shared sequences lowered the signal-to-noise ratio. Abundant cord blood beta clonotypes had fewer insertions, young adult naive repertoires showed a similar but weaker trend, and memory repertoires showed no such trend. Compared with coincidental sharing between unrelated individuals, an excess of low generation-probability sequences was observed among out-of-frame TCR alpha sequences shared between twins. Zero-insertion analyses could be partly confounded by invariant T cells such as MAIT and iNKT, although diverse VJ usage argued against such confounding for most clonotypes. In monozygotic twins, recombination models systematically underestimated out-of-frame TCR alpha sharing, but the models matched the sharing seen between unrelated individuals.

All donors were healthy Caucasians. The twin cohort comprised three pairs of female monozygotic twins, all aged about 18 to 30 years. Positive isolation kits from Invitrogen were used to isolate the CD4+ and CD8+ T cell populations. Separately, the same data were catalogued under a study of T cells expressing NK-cell markers. Per the second study: TCR beta-chain repertoires were profiled in sorted CD3+CD56+NKG2C+, CD3+CD56+NKG2C- and CD3+CD56-NKG2C+ T-cell subsets from several donors. Seven of the eight sequenced donors were HCMV-seropositive and one was HCMV-seronegative. To restrict sorting to alphabetaTCR-expressing T cells, an anti-gammadeltaTCR antibody was added in several experiments. In several donors, the dominant CD3+CD56+NKG2C+ clonotypes were found to rank among the top 10 CD8+ clonotypes and to make up roughly 1.0-7.0% of CD8+ T cells. Those dominant clonotypes were again the most abundant among CD3+CD56-NKG2C+ cells in a handful of donors, at roughly 25-65%. Whether the expanded NKG2C-expressing T cell clones were specific for HCMV antigens was left unclear. Randomly selected healthy volunteers, three men and five women, were used as the eight sequenced donors. To determine HCMV serostatus, a commercial ELISA kit was used to detect HCMV-specific IgG in serum. MIGEC was used to demultiplex reads and group reads by UMI, and MiTCR was used to assemble and quantify clonotypes. To exclude erroneous sequences, only TCR cDNA sequences supported by at least two reads were retained. The tcR package was used for downstream repertoire analysis, and clonotypes were matched between fractions using CDR3 nucleotide sequence together with V segment. VDJmatch was used to annotate antigen specificity against VDJdb, with one amino acid substitution allowed in CDR3.

The material sequenced was CD4+ T cells sorted from blood. This clonotype was sampled from a woman younger than 30 in good health.

The sequence in DNA is TGCAGTGCTAGGGGGACAGAGAATGAGCAGTTCTTC. Its protein is CSARGTENEQFF. The sequence links TRBV20-1 to TRBJ2-1, with 7 junctional bases fitting TRBD1. The CDR1 and CDR2 encoded by the germline V gene (reference sequence) are DFQATT and SNEGSKA. The CDR3 numbers 12 residues from cysteine through phenylalanine. Only CDR3 DNA remains: 36 bases, in frame from the first base. After removal of 3 bases from V and 7 bases from J, the junction retains 3 bases not matched to a gene.